This T cell receptor beta chain originates from a study of cytomegalovirus exposure and HLA in healthy donors (dated by TCRdb to about 2017). General notes on the study: An earlier analysis of roughly 570 of the donors reported about 280 Gb of sequence data and 100 million to 120 million unique TCR beta sequences obtained from roughly 170 million T cells. Of the roughly 430 genotyped donors, about 80% fell in the genetic ancestry cluster associated with self-reported Caucasian donors. In addition to the first cohort of 650 to 750 subjects, a separate validation cohort of 130 or so different subjects was used. About five DR-DQ haplotypes were treated as single units for association and clustering because of strong linkage in the cohort. To predict cytomegalovirus infection status, the study brought together high-throughput TCR immunosequencing, statistical association of individual TCRs with disease status, and machine learning. Alongside the repertoire data, information on donor age, sex, ethnicity and CMV serostatus was compiled. Genome-wide SNP genotypes for about three fifths of the 666 donors were used in a later genetic analysis, which treated that subset as a discovery cohort. The T cell repertoires of 666 subjects were profiled by immunosequencing and related to cytomegalovirus serostatus. The study was designed to test whether signatures of past pathogen exposure could be identified by cataloging public T cell receptors. Typing coverage varied by locus: 629-630 donors for A, B, C, DRB1 and DQB1; roughly 500 for DQA1; over 600 for DPA1; around 450 for DPB1. Rather than drawing on any new phenotypic data, the later analysis identified candidate immune exposures from TCR beta sequences and the way those sequences occurred across donors. An earlier analysis of 587 of the donors applied high-throughput TCR beta sequencing to assess whether each TCR beta V gene segment acted as functional or pseudogenic. Both class I and class II loci were covered by HLA typing, at four-digit resolution. On average, roughly 250,000 unique TCR beta nucleotide sequences were sequenced per donor among 398 genotyped donors of the cohort, with 15% to 20% of those sequences being non-productive. An early release that covered roughly 600 HLA-typed donors contained approximately 300 gigabases of sequencing data and 65 million to 100 million unique TCR sequences. Every repertoire in the discovery cohort had been generated on one and the same sequencing platform. A later analysis re-analyzed previously published TCR beta repertoires from 650 to 800 donors and added high-resolution HLA genotyping to study TCR occurrence patterns.

About this clone: This receptor's antigen is unknown. Base qualities are missing; no much larger clone stands one base away.

In total, roughly 670 healthy bone marrow donors made up the cohort. Cohort members were all nominally healthy when sampled, although unrecorded immune exposures were likely present. The donor was CMV seropositive and was included in the group of 250 to 350 seropositive cohort members. A peripheral blood sample was provided by each donor, and peripheral blood mononuclear cells were used for TCR beta sequencing. The Qiagen DNeasy Blood Extraction Kit was used to extract genomic DNA from the blood cell samples. Receptors were amplified or captured by the immunoSEQ multiplex PCR assay. A mixture of 60 forward primers for TCR Vbeta segments and 13 reverse primers for TCR Jbeta segments was used in the multiplex PCR. The CDR3 region of rearranged TCR beta genes was amplified from genomic DNA by a multiplex PCR assay. The Illumina HiSeq System was used to sequence the amplified TCR beta libraries as 87-base-pair reads. On the authors' methods: A later analysis tallied roughly 78 million unique TCR beta chains across the 650 to 750 repertoires, and about 10 million of those chains were shared by two or more donors. A nearest-neighbor algorithm error-corrected the raw reads and collapsed the reads into unique sequences, merging closely related sequences to remove PCR and sequencing errors. CDR3 sequences were aligned to IMGT reference sequences to assign V, D and J gene segments. For a sequence to be retained, at least a six-nucleotide match to both a V gene segment and a J gene segment was required. Rearrangements were classified as productive when the CDR3 lacked stop codons and remained in frame with V and J, and all other rearrangements were classified as non-productive. Following IMGT convention, CDR3 was defined as the stretch from the second conserved V-encoded cysteine to the conserved J-encoded phenylalanine. In an earlier analysis of roughly 580 of the donors, sequences lacking an unambiguous match to a single V gene segment were excluded. An earlier analysis of several hundred of the donors classified V segments as functional when productive rearrangements were above 56.7% and as segregating when the standard deviation between donors was above 5%. A statistical classification framework was developed to diagnose cytomegalovirus status using the catalog of TCR beta chain sequences. A later analysis assigned V and J genes by comparing TCR nucleotide sequences with IMGT/GENE-DB human TR gene sequences. In a later analysis, CDR3 sequences and most-parsimonious VDJ recombination scenarios were assigned using the TCRdist pipeline. In a later analysis, each TCR beta chain was defined by its CDR3 amino acid sequence together with its V-gene family, and reads lacking a unique V-gene family were excluded. In a later analysis, around 650 highly shared, low-generation-probability nucleotide sequences were removed to address suspected cross-contamination and a sequencing artifact. In a later analysis, a clonal expansion index was calculated for each public chain from normalized within-repertoire ranks of inferred template counts. A later analysis computed generation probabilities with a VDJ recombination model fitted to out-of-frame rearrangements, and checked the results against IGoR. Hypergeometric tests were used in a later analysis to score TCR-TCR, TCR-HLA and TCR-CMV co-occurrence, with a repertoire-size bias correction applied to the TCR pairs. In a later analysis, false discovery rates were estimated by permuting HLA or CMV assignments 20 times. In a later analysis, co-occurring TCRs were grouped with DBSCAN, and TCRdist sequence similarity was added when clustering was performed within HLA-allele-positive subsets. Repertoires with fewer than 30,000 or more than 120,000 public chains were left out of co-occurrence clustering, as were five repertoires with anomalous nucleotide sharing. This is the immuneACCESS table as TCRdb keeps it, with only in-frame sequences that have V and J called. A part of the clones is gone; compared with another copy, unresolved V genes explain less than half, and the rest is unexplained. V, J and clone size derive from that table, while D and trimming were established from the DNA sequence. The sample records some 200,000 clones, about four fifths of which are singletons. 2% to 3% of the sample is in the top ten clones.

The germline V gene specifies SGHTA as CDR1 and FQGNSA as CDR2. The germline V and J ends show losses of 4 bases and 1 base respectively, and no gene match explains 6 bases of the junction. Including the terminal cysteine and phenylalanine, the CDR3 comprises 15 residues. Only the CDR3 region is kept as DNA, spanning 45 bases read in frame from base 1. General findings and caveats noted by the study authors: Three of the identified cytomegalovirus-associated TCR beta chains were confirmed in vitro to be specific for cytomegalovirus antigens. In a later analysis, most CMV-associated TCR beta chains were found to appear HLA-restricted, with HLA associations seemingly driven largely by CMV exposure. Because some donors lacked HLA typing at each locus, the association tests relied only on the typed subset. Some IMGT-functional V segments, including TRBV6-2 and TRBV6-3, could not be told apart with the 87-base-pair reads, so those segments were excluded. In a later analysis, the rate of TCR association differed among HLA loci, with DRB1 alleles having the most associated TCRs and HLA-C alleles having the fewest. Roughly 15 rarely observed V segments, including chromosome 9 orphons, were excluded from the earlier analysis of some 590 of the donors because counts were too low. Correlated functional status among segregating V segments might be attributable to linkage disequilibrium, but an unknown experimental factor could not be ruled out. Strong co-occurrence of HLA alleles, especially DR and DQ, made assigning TCR associations to individual alleles difficult. Cytomegalovirus status was reported to be diagnosed by the classifier with high specificity and sensitivity in both the original and validation cohorts. Roughly uniform sequencing depth across donors was assumed in presence/absence analyses, although this assumption may not hold. A later analysis associated 16,951 TCR beta sequences with specific HLA alleles at a false discovery rate of 0.05. The study listed 150 to 200 TCR beta chains as associated with cytomegalovirus. A cluster of highly shared sequence variants was judged likely to represent a technical artifact of the sequencing pipeline. CMV serostatus was the only immune exposure information available for the cohort. A later analysis reported that several top co-occurrence clusters appeared linked to parvovirus B19, influenza, CMV and Epstein-Barr virus. The authors suggested that the approach could potentially be generalized to other disease states and immunological phenotypes. A later analysis found that HLA-associated TCR beta chains were more clonally expanded and had lower generation probabilities than equally common non-associated chains. A further reported finding was that TCR beta sequences accurately predicted the HLA-A and HLA-B alleles for most subjects in the first cohort. Across donors, most TCR sequences were observed very rarely, whereas some public TCRs were present in many individuals. An earlier analysis of some 560 of the donors showed that most TCR beta V segments appeared in productive rearrangements either about 90% or about 30% of the time, which broadly matched IMGT annotations. In a later genetic analysis, a missense DCLRE1C variant was associated with V-gene and J-gene trimming of TCR beta chains, and the association was replicated in an independent cohort. In a later genetic analysis, fewer N-insertions in productive TCRs were reported among donors in an Asian-associated ancestry cluster than the roughly 700-donor mean. The cohort was sequenced for TCR beta chains only, and without alpha or paired-chain data the features that could be detected were limited.

The origin of this receptor is a woman between 50 and 59 years old in good health and CMV-seropositive. The chain uses TRBV7-2 and TRBJ2-7, with TRBD1 identical over 8 junction bases. The sample taken for sequencing was PBMCs. DNA sequence: TGTGCCAGCAGCTCCAGGACAGGGCTATCCTACGAGCAGTACTTC. It encodes CASSSRTGLSYEQYF.